The 10 T cell receptor beta chains below were found in one sample sequenced in a study of long-term antiretroviral therapy in people with HIV (dated by TCRdb to 2022 to 2024). Sequencing of the TRB variable region was done with the immunoSEQ hsTCRB v3.0 assay at survey level resolution. The table comes from immuneACCESS by way of TCRdb, which keeps in-frame sequences with V and J called. Part of the clones is missing from these tables; in studies checked, under half for an unresolved V gene and the rest for unknown reasons. Recorded for this sample are tens of thousands of clones; around three quarters of them occurred a single time. The top ten constitute roughly 7.3% of the sample. The input for sequencing was unsorted PBMCs, taken 0.3 years after starting antiretroviral therapy. All receptors derive from a man in his forties with HIV.

V is TRBV15 and J is TRBJ2-7, with no clear D. V lost 0 bases, J lost 2 bases, and 8 bases lay in between. The CDR3 runs to 14 residues. Germline V gene lookup returns CDR1 LNHNV and CDR2 YYDKDF (reference sequence). The CDR3: CATSREVSTYEQYF. CDR3 nucleotides: TGTGCCACCAGCAGAGAAGTCTCAACCTACGAGCAGTACTTC.

The V and J genes are TRBV9 and TRBJ1-2; perhaps TRBD1 as D (6 bases). The CDR3 is made up of 18 amino acids. CDR1 is SGDLS and CDR2 is YYNGEE in the germline V gene. The V gene lost 0 bases and the J gene lost 6 bases, with 24 bases spanning the gap. The CDR3 protein is CASSVAQIIVGAKHGYTF. In nucleotides, the CDR3 is TGTGCCAGCAGCGTAGCTCAGATCATAGTGGGGGCAAAGCATGGCTACACCTTC.

The V gene is TRBV6-6, the J gene TRBJ2-5; maybe TRBD1 (5 bases). The CDR3 is 14 residues long. V lost 6 bases, J lost 2 bases, and 13 bases lay in between. CDR1 is MNHNY and CDR2 is SVGAGI in the germline V gene (reference sequence). The CDR3 region is CASRLGHLQETQYF. The CDR3 DNA follows: TGTGCCAGCAGATTAGGACACCTACAAGAGACCCAGTACTTC.

J is TRBJ1-6 and V is TRBV4-3, with D maybe TRBD1 (5 bases). Germline V CDR1 and CDR2: LGHNA, YSLEER. This CDR3 region has 15 residues. Trimming removed 1 base from V and 7 bases from J, with 11 bases in between. The chain's CDR3 is CASSQGAGVNSPLHF. The CDR3 region has the DNA TGCGCCAGCAGCCAAGGAGCGGGGGTGAATTCACCCCTCCACTTT.

This sequence joins TRBV27 and TRBJ2-1; TRBD2 agrees at 10 bases. V lost 5 bases and J lost 9; bases outside the gene matches: 10. The CDR3 covers 15 residues. CDR1 is MNHEY, CDR2 SMNVEV, per germline (reference sequence). The CDR3: CASSPKGLAGAEQFF. The CDR3 DNA reads as TGTGCCAGCAGTCCCAAGGGGCTAGCGGGGGCTGAGCAGTTCTTC.

The genes are TRBV5-5 and TRBJ2-1; D might be TRBD2 (5 bases). V was trimmed by 4 bases and J by 3 bases, leaving 14 bases between them. Germline V gene sequence: CDR1 SGHKS, CDR2 YYEKEE (reference sequence). The CDR3 extends over 15 amino acids. DNA of the CDR3: TGTGCCAGCAGCAGTCGGGAAAAGGGCTACAATGAGCAGTTCTTC. Translating it yields CASSSREKGYNEQFF.

J is TRBJ2-5 and V is TRBV19; TRBD1 aligns across 8 bases. Germline V gives CDR1 LNHDA, CDR2 SQIVND (reference sequence). The V segment lost 5 bases and the J segment 2 bases; nucleotides outside the gene matches: 10. CDR3 length: 16 amino acids. DNA of the CDR3: TGTGCCAGTAGTGCTCGGACAGGGAGTCCACAAGAGACCCAGTACTTC. Translated: CASSARTGSPQETQYF. Full variable domain (outside the CDR3, taken from reference TRBV19 and TRBJ2-5): DGGITQSPKYLFRKEGQNVTLSCEQNLNHDAMYWYRQDPGQGLRLIYYSQIVNDFQKGDIAEGYSVSREKKESFPLTVTSAQKNPTAFYLCASSARTGSPQETQYFGPGTRLLVL.

This clone was recorded only once. The chain carries TRBV19 and TRBJ1-4; D not certain. Trimming shortened V by 5 bases and J by 4 bases, and 8 bases separated the two germline ends. The CDR3 has 13 amino acids. Per the germline V gene, CDR1 is LNHDA and CDR2 is SQIVND (reference sequence). Here the CDR3 reads CASSPRRNEKLFF. CDR3 nucleotide sequence: TGTGCCAGTAGTCCTCGCCGTAATGAAAAACTGTTTTTT.

About this clone: The conserved closing phenylalanine or tryptophan is absent in this CDR3, likely reflecting a read error. The limits of the CDR3 on the DNA are not certain, so only TCRdb's listed CDR3 is given. V is TRBV4-3 and J is TRBJ2-7. The CDR3 is 10 residues long, counting both termini. Germline-derived CDR1 and CDR2 are LGHNA and YSLEER. CDR3 amino acids: CASSLPRPLL.

The V and J genes are TRBV5-4 and TRBJ2-1; 7 positions match TRBD2. The germline gives CDR1 SGHNT, CDR2 YYREEE (reference sequence). With V trimmed by 3 bases and J by 7 bases, 13 bases remained unmatched. This CDR3 has 16 residues. CDR3 sequence reads: CASSSGFWGGGNEQFF. The DNA for the CDR3 is TGTGCCAGCAGCTCGGGCTTTTGGGGGGGAGGGAATGAGCAGTTCTTC.